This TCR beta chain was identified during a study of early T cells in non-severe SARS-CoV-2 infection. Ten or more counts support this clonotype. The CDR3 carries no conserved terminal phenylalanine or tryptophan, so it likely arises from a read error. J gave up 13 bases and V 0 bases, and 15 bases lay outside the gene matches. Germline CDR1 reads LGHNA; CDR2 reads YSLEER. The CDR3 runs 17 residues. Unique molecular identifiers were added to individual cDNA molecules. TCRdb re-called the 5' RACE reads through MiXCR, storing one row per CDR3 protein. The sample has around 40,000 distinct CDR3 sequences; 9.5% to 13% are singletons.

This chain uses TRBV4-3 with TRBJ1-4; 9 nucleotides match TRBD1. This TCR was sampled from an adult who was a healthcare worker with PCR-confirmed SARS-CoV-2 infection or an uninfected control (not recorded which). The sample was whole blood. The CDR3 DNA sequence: TGCGCCAGCAGCCAAGAGCCCCGTCCGGGACAGGGTGGTAGACTGTTTTCT. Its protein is CASSQEPRPGQGGRLFS.